This TCR beta chain was sequenced in a study of cytomegalovirus exposure and HLA in healthy donors. Whole-study findings and limits: Rare TCR sequences dominated, though some public TCRs recurred in many donors. Reports described diagnosis of cytomegalovirus status by the classifier as highly specific and sensitive. As confirmed in vitro, three CMV-associated chains were specific for CMV antigens. The study designated 150 to 200 TCR beta chains cytomegalovirus-associated.

The CDR3 runs to 13 residues. Trimming at V came to 6 bases and at J to 0 bases, leaving 2 bases not matched to a gene. Germline V gene lookup returns CDR1 SGHAT and CDR2 FQNNGV. This table comes from immunoSEQ multiplex PCR, and its TCRdb copy is limited to in-frame clones, with some not included. Among hundreds of thousands of clones listed, roughly 80% were seen once. Regarding this clone: Its antigen remains unknown.

The source material was PBMCs. The receptor's source is a woman aged 18-29 years in good health and CMV-seronegative. The V gene is TRBV11-2, the J gene TRBJ2-7; 7 positions agree with TRBD2. Here the CDR3 reads CASSRGDSYEQYF. The CDR3 nucleotides are TGTGCCAGCAGTCGGGGGGACTCCTACGAGCAGTACTTC.